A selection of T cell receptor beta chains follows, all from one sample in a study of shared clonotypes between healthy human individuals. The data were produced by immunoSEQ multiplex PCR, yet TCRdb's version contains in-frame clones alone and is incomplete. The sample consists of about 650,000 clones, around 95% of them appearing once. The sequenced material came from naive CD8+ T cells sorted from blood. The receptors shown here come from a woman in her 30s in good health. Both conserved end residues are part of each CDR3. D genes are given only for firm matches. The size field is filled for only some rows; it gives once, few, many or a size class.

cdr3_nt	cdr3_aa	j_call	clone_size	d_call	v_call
TGTGCCAGCAGCGGAGACTCAGATACGCAGTATTTT	CASSGDSDTQYF	TRBJ2-3	.	.	TRBV2
TGTGCCAGCAGTTTAGACAGATTCTATGAAAACATTCAGTACTTC	CASSLDRFYENIQYF	TRBJ2-4	.	.	TRBV27
TGTGCCAGCGGGGGGTCAATTCCTGCACCCCACGAGCAGTACTTC	CASGGSIPAPHEQYF	TRBJ2-7	.	.	TRBV27
TGTGCCAGCAGCGCCTCGTTGGGCCCCAACCACTACGAGCAGTACTTC	CASSASLGPNHYEQYF	TRBJ2-7	.	.	TRBV14
TGTGCCAGCTCGGGCAGCTCCCAGCCAGGCGATGAGCAGTTCTTC	CASSGSSQPGDEQFF	TRBJ2-1	.	.	TRBV27
TGTGCCAGTAGTGCCCATCAGGGGGGGCCCTACGAGCAGTACTTC	CASSAHQGGPYEQYF	TRBJ2-7	.	.	TRBV19
TGTGCCAGCAGCTTAGAGACAGATTACGAGCAGTACTTC	CASSLETDYEQYF	TRBJ2-7	.	.	TRBV7-9
TGCGCCAGCAGCCAAGATAGGGGCGTACACACTGAAGCTTTCTTT	CASSQDRGVHTEAFF	TRBJ1-1	.	.	TRBV4-1
TGTGCCAGCAGCTTAAACAGGGCCAGCACAGATACGCAGTATTTT	CASSLNRASTDTQYF	TRBJ2-3	.	.	TRBV7-2
TGTGCCAGCAGCTTGGAGACGGGGGCCTACGAGCAGTACTTC	CASSLETGAYEQYF	TRBJ2-7	.	.	TRBV7-9
TGCAGTGGCGAGGAAGGGTACGAGCAGTACTTC	CSGEEGYEQYF	TRBJ2-7	.	.	TRBV20-1
TGTGCCAGCTTAGACCCCACAGATACGCAGTATTTT	CASLDPTDTQYF	TRBJ2-3	.	.	TRBV7-2
TGTGCCAGCAGCTTGTCAGACGGATCCTACGAGCAGTACTTC	CASSLSDGSYEQYF	TRBJ2-7	.	.	TRBV5-6
TGTGCCAGCAGTTTCCTGTGGGGGGGATTGGTAACCGGGGAGCTGTTTTTT	CASSFLWGGLVTGELFF	TRBJ2-2	.	TRBD2	TRBV27
TGTGCCAGCAGTTTGGCAGGGCGGGTTTCACCCCTCCACTTT	CASSLAGRVSPLHF	TRBJ1-6	.	.	TRBV27
TGTGCCTGGAGAGAACTAGCGGGAGACTTTGGGGCCAACGTCCTGACTTTC	CAWRELAGDFGANVLTF	TRBJ2-6	.	TRBD2	TRBV30
TGTGCCAGCAGCCCGGGAGACTATGGCTACACCTTC	CASSPGDYGYTF	TRBJ1-2	.	.	TRBV6-1
TGTGCCAGCAGCACCCGACTCGCCCGGGGGGCAGATACGCAGTATTTT	CASSTRLARGADTQYF	TRBJ2-3	.	TRBD2	TRBV9
TGTGCCAGCAAGAAGAACACCGGGGAGCTGTTTTTT	CASKKNTGELFF	TRBJ2-2	.	.	TRBV5-4
TGTGCCAGCAGCGCAAAGGACGGACAATCCTACAATGAGCAGTTCTTC	CASSAKDGQSYNEQFF	TRBJ2-1	.	.	TRBV27
TGTGCCAGCGGTGCGGAGGGACTAATGAACACTGAAGCTTTCTTT	CASGAEGLMNTEAFF	TRBJ1-1	once	.	TRBV7-2
TGTGCCAGCAGTGAAGCAGCGGGGGTCGGTAATTCACCCCTCCACTTT	CASSEAAGVGNSPLHF	TRBJ1-6	.	.	TRBV2
TGTGCCAGCAGCGATGGGGGCGCGTACACTGAAGCTTTCTTT	CASSDGGAYTEAFF	TRBJ1-1	.	.	TRBV9
TGTGCCAGCAGTTTAGGCGGAGATGAGCAGTTCTTC	CASSLGGDEQFF	TRBJ2-1	.	.	TRBV27
TGTGCCAGCAGTTTTCGCAGGGCAAACACCGGGGAGCTGTTTTTT	CASSFRRANTGELFF	TRBJ2-2	.	.	TRBV27
TGTGCCAGCAGCTTGTGGGGCGGCTCCTACGAGCAGTACTTC	CASSLWGGSYEQYF	TRBJ2-7	.	.	TRBV5-5
TGTGCCAGCAGTTTAAAGGACAGGGGCCCGAATTCACCCCTCCACTTT	CASSLKDRGPNSPLHF	TRBJ1-6	.	TRBD1	TRBV27
TGTGCCAGTAGTACCTTCAGGACAGGGGGCGATCAGCCCCAGCATTTT	CASSTFRTGGDQPQHF	TRBJ1-5	.	TRBD1	TRBV19
TGTGCCAGCAAGCTAGCCGCTAACTATGGCTACACCTTC	CASKLAANYGYTF	TRBJ1-2	once	.	TRBV28
TGTGCCAGCAGTTCGTTTCTGGGGTATGAGCAGTTCTTC	CASSSFLGYEQFF	TRBJ2-1	.	.	TRBV5-6